The T cell receptor beta chain under discussion was sequenced for a study of T cells after yellow fever vaccination. Overall study findings and caveats: Clonotypes shared by both compartments, CD4 and CD8, made up a small share. Booster sampling recovered most clones from primary vaccination (nearly 98% CD4, approximately 88% CD8). FACS-sorted repertoires could contain abundant clonotypes contaminating from the bulk population.

CDR1 is SGHTA and CDR2 is FQGNSA in the germline V gene. The CDR3 sequence is 15 residues long. The V and J ends lost 5 bases and 5 bases respectively, with 19 bases between them. Template switching with 5'RACE generated the TCR cDNA and added a universal primer site and UMIs. From the 5' RACE reads, TCRdb called clonotypes with MiXCR, one entry per CDR3 protein. The sample has around 250,000 distinct CDR3 sequences, 6.9% seen once; the top ten hold around 0.9%. This clonotype was found a few times. Its antigen is not known. The material was CD4+ T cells sorted from PBMCs, obtained 15 days after the yellow fever booster vaccination. The sequence derives from a man younger than 45 who received the YFV17D yellow fever vaccine. The chain employs TRBV7-2 and TRBJ2-7, with D possibly TRBD1 on 6 matching bases. The CDR3 spells CASSPQAATGNEQYF. The CDR3 DNA is TGTGCCAGCAGCCCCCAGGCCGCAACAGGGAACGAGCAGTACTTC.